Listed below are T cell receptor beta chains from one sample, sequenced in a study of CD8 T cells in ankylosing spondylitis. Using its own MiXCR run on the 5' RACE reads, TCRdb lists one record per CDR3 protein. The sample carries roughly 180,000 distinct CDR3 sequences, 9.8% recorded once. The sequencing sample was made of blood, either unsorted or a sorted T cell fraction (not recorded which). The origin of the receptors is a female donor with ankylosing spondylitis or in good health (not recorded which). The CDR3 runs from the conserved cysteine through the conserved F or W. A D gene is named only where the DNA matches it firmly. Some rows mark clone size as missing; the rest say once, few, many or name a class of expanded clone.

abundance,d_gene,v_gene,j_gene,CDR3aa,CDR3nt
few,-,TRBV6-1,TRBJ2-2,CASSPPGSGNTGELFF,TGTGCCAGCAGTCCCCCAGGTAGCGGGAACACCGGGGAGCTGTTTTTT
many,TRBD1,TRBV4-3,TRBJ2-7,CASSQVWHRGYEQYF,TGCGCCAGCAGCCAAGTTTGGCACAGGGGCTACGAGCAGTACTTC
-,TRBD2,TRBV3-1,TRBJ2-1,CASSPRGGGPSYNEQFF,TGTGCCAGCAGCCCACGGGGGGGAGGGCCGTCCTACAATGAGCAGTTCTTC
few,-,TRBV20-1,TRBJ1-1,CSAREQESWSGTEAFF,TGCAGTGCTAGAGAACAGGAATCGTGGTCTGGCACTGAAGCTTTCTTT
many,-,TRBV29-1,TRBJ2-3,CSEQVSTDTQYF,TGCAGCGAACAAGTTAGCACAGATACGCAGTATTTT
few,-,TRBV19,TRBJ1-1,CASQTGGNTEAFF,TGTGCCAGTCAGACGGGAGGAAACACTGAAGCTTTCTTT
many,TRBD1,TRBV9,TRBJ1-1,CASSVDRTGEAFF,TGTGCCAGCAGCGTAGACAGGACAGGCGAAGCTTTCTTT
-,-,TRBV12-5,TRBJ2-7,CALATDGSYEQYF,TGTGCTTTGGCGACTGACGGCTCCTACGAGCAGTACTTC
-,TRBD1,TRBV10-1,TRBJ2-7,CASSSRTGADEQYF,TGCGCCAGCAGTTCTCGGACAGGGGCGGACGAGCAGTACTTC
-,-,TRBV24-1,TRBJ2-6,CATSDFSEKEGISGANVLTF,TGTGCCACCAGTGACTTTTCTGAAAAAGAGGGAATCTCTGGGGCCAACGTCCTGACTTTC
few,-,TRBV10-3,TRBJ2-7,CAISEERAYEQYF,TGTGCCATCAGTGAAGAAAGGGCCTACGAGCAGTACTTC
-,-,TRBV7-9,TRBJ2-1,CASSLVFDEQFF,TGTGCCAGCAGCTTAGTATTCGATGAGCAGTTCTTC
-,-,TRBV9,TRBJ2-5,CASSGGRGGKTQYF,TGTGCCAGCAGCGGAGGACGGGGCGGCAAGACCCAGTACTTC
few,-,TRBV6-2/TRBV6-3,TRBJ2-1,CASSPGRGQGFNEQFF,TGTGCCAGCAGCCCCGGGAGGGGACAGGGATTCAATGAGCAGTTCTTC
-,-,TRBV5-6,TRBJ2-4,CASTGRENIQYF,TGTGCCAGCACCGGGCGGGAAAACATTCAGTACTTC
few,-,TRBV4-3,TRBJ1-1,CASSQGGDEAFF,TGCGCCAGCAGCCAGGGCGGGGATGAAGCTTTCTTT
-,-,TRBV25-1,TRBJ1-5,CASSEFNQPQHF,TGTGCCAGCAGTGAATTTAATCAGCCCCAGCATTTT
-,-,TRBV2,TRBJ2-3,CASSPGAASTDTQYF,TGTGCCAGCAGTCCGGGGGCGGCTAGCACAGATACGCAGTATTTT
few,-,TRBV5-1,TRBJ2-7,CASSPAGTYSSYEQYF,TGCGCCAGCAGCCCCGCCGGGACCTATAGCTCCTACGAGCAGTACTTC
-,-,TRBV5-6,TRBJ2-1,CASSFKGRHYNEQFF,TGTGCCAGCAGCTTTAAGGGGCGGCACTACAATGAGCAGTTCTTC
many,TRBD2,TRBV7-2,TRBJ2-3,CASSLLAGGGDTQYF,TGTGCCAGCAGCTTATTAGCGGGAGGAGGGGATACGCAGTATTTT
many,-,TRBV11-2,TRBJ2-5,CASSLGFSGQETQYF,TGTGCCAGCAGCTTAGGGTTCTCAGGGCAAGAGACCCAGTACTTC
few,TRBD2,TRBV10-1,TRBJ2-1,CASSDLLAGEQFF,TGCGCCAGCAGTGATTTACTAGCGGGTGAGCAGTTCTTC
many,-,TRBV29-1,TRBJ2-5,CSVPDNRTPMETQYF,TGCAGCGTCCCCGATAACCGGACCCCGATGGAGACCCAGTACTTC
-,-,TRBV9,TRBJ2-7,CASSVEGGEQYF,TGTGCCAGCAGCGTAGAGGGGGGCGAGCAGTACTTC
many,-,TRBV20-1,TRBJ2-1,CSARDKVSYNEQFF,TGCAGTGCTAGAGATAAAGTCTCCTACAATGAGCAGTTCTTC
-,TRBD2,TRBV20-1,TRBJ2-1,CSAPEVASGSYNEQFF,TGCAGTGCTCCCGAGGTAGCGAGCGGGAGCTACAATGAGCAGTTCTTC
few,-,TRBV4-2,TRBJ2-4,CASSPNSRDINIQYF,TGTGCCAGCAGCCCCAACTCCCGGGACATAAACATTCAGTACTTC
-,-,TRBV24-1,TRBJ1-1,CATSDWPTDTEAFF,TGTGCCACCAGTGATTGGCCGACGGATACTGAAGCTTTCTTT